What follows is one T cell receptor (beta chain) and its context. This clonotype was counted between two and nine times. The antigen it recognizes is unknown. No qualities accompany the bases; no much larger clone lies one base away. Graves' hyperthyroidism was defined as stable when no progression to ophthalmopathy occurred over 18 months of follow-up. Hyperthyroidism patients were newly diagnosed, had a disease duration of under 2 months, and were aged 18 to 65 years. Any patient with an uncontrolled infection, another autoimmune disease, pregnancy or lactation was excluded. Diagnoses were established on the basis of clinical symptoms, serum thyroxine and TRAb, thyroid ultrasound, and orbital computed tomography. PBMCs were separated from 8 to 10 ml of fresh peripheral blood using Ficoll-Paque density gradient centrifugation. Trizol reagent was used to extract total RNA, and RNA quality was then checked on an Agilent 2100 Bioanalyzer.

The sample comes from a study of T cells in Graves' hyperthyroidism and ophthalmopathy (dated by TCRdb to about 2019). Describing the broader study: Peripheral blood samples were taken at initial diagnosis, before any treatment was given. A discovery cohort of about a hundred patients, approximately 45 with Graves' ophthalmopathy and 57 with stable Graves' hyperthyroidism, was used to find distinguishing TCR V-J signatures. An independent validation cohort of 18 to 20 hyperthyroidism patients and 17 patients who later progressed to ophthalmopathy tested prospective prediction of ophthalmopathy. The roughly 90 discovery patients were divided at random into training and test sets in a 7:3 ratio. The study also compared thyroid tissue and blood T-cell repertoires from over 5 Graves' hyperthyroidism patients. Following sampling, methimazole starting at 30 mg daily was given to hyperthyroidism patients, and high-dose intravenous methylprednisolone was given to ophthalmopathy patients. According to the paper, TCR Vbeta CDR3 sequencing was carried out on roughly 130 peripheral blood samples, which came from over 40 ophthalmopathy, under 80 hyperthyroidism and approximately 17 progressor patients. Results the study describes overall, beyond this receptor: Blood samples also contained most of the expanded thyroid clonotypes (frequency above 0.001), which suggests that blood repertoires may reflect thyroid immune responses. During validation, the model predicted progression to ophthalmopathy a median of around 6 months ahead of onset, with roughly 65% sensitivity and 72.22% specificity. A model built on a 13 V-J signature distinguished ophthalmopathy from stable hyperthyroidism, reaching about 89% sensitivity and about 81% specificity in cross-validation and 80%/75% in testing. No statistical method was used to fix the sample size in advance, and group allocation was not hidden from the investigators.

The TCR beta CDR3 regions were amplified from RNA transcripts. The TCR CDR3 was subjected to a first round of RT-PCR using the HTBI primer set and the Qiagen OneStep RT-PCR kit. The libraries were constructed in a second round of multiplex PCR and then size-selected and purified. Libraries were sequenced paired-end with 100 bp reads on an Illumina HiSeq2000. The paper's data handling went like this. SOAPnuke was used to process the raw data, removing reads that contained adapters or uncalled bases, had a mean Phred below 15, or lacked an exact match to the constant primer or identifier. High-quality paired reads were merged with COPE v1.2.5, and unique nucleotide sequences were defined as clonotypes. MiTCR v1.1 was used to align the clonotypes against IMGT TRBV, TRBD and TRBJ reference segments. The analysis included only V-J combinations with a frequency above 0.0001, which together covered 99% to 99.2% of the repertoires. The TCS score was defined as the ratio of F50 (clonal expansion) to E x V (chaos), calculated using BLOSUM62-based TCRdist between CDR3 peptides within each V-J. Welch's t-statistics and random forest reduced roughly 540 V-J features to about 12, which were used in a naive Bayes classifier (R e1071). Through fastp at Q25 and MiXCR, TCRdb rebuilt clones from the public reads, retaining in-frame beta chains. Merged by CDR3 protein, the rows form single entries marked with the most common genes and DNA. The V and J calls here are based on TCRdb, not the publication. This sample lists 300,000 to 400,000 distinct CDR3 sequences; approximately 15% were detected once. In total, the top ten clones hold 11% of the sample.

CDR1 and CDR2 are read off the germline V gene as SGHRS and YFSETQ. Unmatched junction bases come to 10, with V trimmed by 4 bases and J by 10 bases. The CDR3 numbers 14 residues from cysteine through phenylalanine. Only the CDR3 part of the read is kept: 42 bases, read in frame from the first base. The chain is made from TRBV5-1 and TRBJ2-1; 8 central bases correspond to TRBD2. The source of this sequence is an older woman with Graves' hyperthyroidism. The specimen sequenced was blood. The CDR3 region reads CASSAGTSAEEQFF. The DNA sequence follows: TGCGCCAGCAGCGCGGGGACTAGTGCGGAAGAGCAGTTCTTC. Where the CDR3 stops, the reference TRBV5-1 and TRBJ2-1 genes take over; the full variable domain is KAGVTQTPRYLIKTRGQQVTLSCSPISGHRSVSWYQQTPGQGLQFLFEYFSETQRNKGNFPGRFSGRQFSNSRSEMNVSTLELGDSALYLCASSAGTSAEEQFFGPGTRLTVL.